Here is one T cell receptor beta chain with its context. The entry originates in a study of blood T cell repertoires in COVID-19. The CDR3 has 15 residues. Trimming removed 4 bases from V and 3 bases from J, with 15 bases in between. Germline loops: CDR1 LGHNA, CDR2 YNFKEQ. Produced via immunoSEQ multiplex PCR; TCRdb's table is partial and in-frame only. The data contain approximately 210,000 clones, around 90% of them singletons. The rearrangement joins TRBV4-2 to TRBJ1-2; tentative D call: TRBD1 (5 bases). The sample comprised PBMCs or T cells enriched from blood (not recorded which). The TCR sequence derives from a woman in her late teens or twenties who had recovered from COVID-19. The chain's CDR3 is CASSRPGEWDYGYTF. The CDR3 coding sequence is TGTGCCAGCAGCCGGCCGGGGGAGTGGGACTATGGCTACACCTTC.